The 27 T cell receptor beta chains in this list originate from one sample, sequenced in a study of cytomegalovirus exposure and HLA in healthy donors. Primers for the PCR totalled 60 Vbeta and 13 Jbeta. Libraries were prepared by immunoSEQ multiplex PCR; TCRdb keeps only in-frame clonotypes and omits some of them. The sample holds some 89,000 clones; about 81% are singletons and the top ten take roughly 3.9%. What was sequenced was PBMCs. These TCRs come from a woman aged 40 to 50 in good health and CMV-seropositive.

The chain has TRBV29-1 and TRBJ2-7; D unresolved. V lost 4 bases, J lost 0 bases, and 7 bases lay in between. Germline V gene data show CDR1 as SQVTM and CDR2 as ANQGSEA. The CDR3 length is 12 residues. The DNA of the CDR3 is TGCAGCGTTGGGTTCAGCTCCTACGAGCAGTACTTC. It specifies CSVGFSSYEQYF.

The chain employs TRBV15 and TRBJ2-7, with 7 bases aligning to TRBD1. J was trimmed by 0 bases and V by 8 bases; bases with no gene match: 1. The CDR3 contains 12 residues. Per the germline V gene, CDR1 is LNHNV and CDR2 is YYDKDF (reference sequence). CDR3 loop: CATGTASYEQYF. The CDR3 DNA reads TGTGCCACCGGGACAGCCTCCTACGAGCAGTACTTC.

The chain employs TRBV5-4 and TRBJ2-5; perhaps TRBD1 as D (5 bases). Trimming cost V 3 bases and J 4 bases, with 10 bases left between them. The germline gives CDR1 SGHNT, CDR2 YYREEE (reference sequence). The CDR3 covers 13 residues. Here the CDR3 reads CASSSHRGETQYF. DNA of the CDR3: TGTGCCAGCAGCTCGCATAGGGGAGAGACCCAGTACTTC. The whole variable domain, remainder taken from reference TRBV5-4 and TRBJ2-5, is ETGVTQSPTHLIKTRGQQVTLRCSSQSGHNTVSWYQQALGQGPQFIFQYYREEENGRGNFPPRFSGLQFPNYSSELNVNALELDDSALYLCASSSHRGETQYFGPGTRLLVL.

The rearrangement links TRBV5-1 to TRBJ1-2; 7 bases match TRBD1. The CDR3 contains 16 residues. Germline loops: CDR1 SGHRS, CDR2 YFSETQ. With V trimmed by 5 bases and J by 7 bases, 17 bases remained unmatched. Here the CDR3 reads CASRYTPGQLPGGYTF. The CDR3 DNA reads TGCGCCAGCAGGTATACACCGGGACAGTTACCGGGTGGCTACACCTTC.

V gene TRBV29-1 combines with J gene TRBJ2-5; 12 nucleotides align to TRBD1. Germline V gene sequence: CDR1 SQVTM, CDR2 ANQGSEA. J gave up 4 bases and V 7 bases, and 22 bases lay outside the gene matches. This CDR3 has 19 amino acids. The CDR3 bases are TGCAGCGCTACAGGGGGATCCGGCGTGGGGACAGGGGGCGCAGAGACCCAGTACTTC. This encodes CSATGGSGVGTGGAETQYF.

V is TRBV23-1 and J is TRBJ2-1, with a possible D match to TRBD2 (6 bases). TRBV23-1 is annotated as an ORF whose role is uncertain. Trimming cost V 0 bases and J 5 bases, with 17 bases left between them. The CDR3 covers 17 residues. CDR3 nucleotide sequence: TGCGCCAGCAGTCAATCGACTCAAGGGCGGGGTCACAATGAGCAGTTCTTC. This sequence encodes CASSQSTQGRGHNEQFF.

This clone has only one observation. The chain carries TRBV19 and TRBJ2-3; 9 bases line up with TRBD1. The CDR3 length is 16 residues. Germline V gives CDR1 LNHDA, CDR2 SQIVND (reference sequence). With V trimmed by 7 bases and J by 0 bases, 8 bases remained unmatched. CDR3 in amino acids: CASTSPGQGSTDTQYF. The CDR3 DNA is TGTGCCAGTACCTCGCCGGGACAGGGAAGCACAGATACGCAGTATTTT.

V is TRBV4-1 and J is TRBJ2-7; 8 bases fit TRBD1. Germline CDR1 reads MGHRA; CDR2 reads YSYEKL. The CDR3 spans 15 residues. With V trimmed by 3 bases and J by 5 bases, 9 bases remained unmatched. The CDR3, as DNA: TGCGCCAGCAGCCAGGAAGGACAGGGATATAACGAGCAGTACTTC. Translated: CASSQEGQGYNEQYF.

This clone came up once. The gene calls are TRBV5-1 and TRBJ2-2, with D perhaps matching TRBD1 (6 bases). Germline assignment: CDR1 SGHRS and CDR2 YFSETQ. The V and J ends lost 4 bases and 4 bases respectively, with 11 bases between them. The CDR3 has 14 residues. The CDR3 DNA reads TGCGCCAGCAGCCGAACAGGGCTCACCGGGGAGCTGTTTTTT. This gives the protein CASSRTGLTGELFF.

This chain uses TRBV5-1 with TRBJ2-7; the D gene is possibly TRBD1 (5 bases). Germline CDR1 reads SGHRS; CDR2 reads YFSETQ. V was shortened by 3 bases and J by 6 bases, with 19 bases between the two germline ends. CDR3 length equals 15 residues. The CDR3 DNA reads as TGCGCCAGCAGCTACTCCGGTACAGGACCCTCCGAGCAGTACTTC. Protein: CASSYSGTGPSEQYF.

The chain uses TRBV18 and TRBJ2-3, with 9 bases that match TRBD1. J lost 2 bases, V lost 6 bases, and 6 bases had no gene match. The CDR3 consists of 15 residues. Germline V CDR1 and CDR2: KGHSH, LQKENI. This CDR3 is CASSHGTGYTDTQYF. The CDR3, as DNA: TGTGCCAGCTCCCATGGGACAGGGTACACAGATACGCAGTATTTT.

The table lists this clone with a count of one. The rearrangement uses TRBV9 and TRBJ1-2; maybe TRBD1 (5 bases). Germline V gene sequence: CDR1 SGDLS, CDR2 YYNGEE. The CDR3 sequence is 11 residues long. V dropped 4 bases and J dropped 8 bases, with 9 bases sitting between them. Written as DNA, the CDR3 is TGTGCCAGCAGCCACCCAGGGGGCTACACCTTC. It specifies CASSHPGGYTF.

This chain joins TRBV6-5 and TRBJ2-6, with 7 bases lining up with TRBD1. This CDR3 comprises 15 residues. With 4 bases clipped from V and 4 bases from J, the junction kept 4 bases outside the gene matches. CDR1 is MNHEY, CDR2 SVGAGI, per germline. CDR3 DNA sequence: TGTGCCAGCAGTTCCGGGACAGACGGGGCCAACGTCCTGACTTTC. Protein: CASSSGTDGANVLTF.

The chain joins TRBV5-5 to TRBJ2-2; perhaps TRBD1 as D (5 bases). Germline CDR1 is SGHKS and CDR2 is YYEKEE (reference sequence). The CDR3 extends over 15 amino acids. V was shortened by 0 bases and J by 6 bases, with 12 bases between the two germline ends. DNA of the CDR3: TGTGCCAGCAGCTTGGCTCCAGGGCCGGCCGGGGAGCTGTTTTTT. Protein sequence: CASSLAPGPAGELFF.

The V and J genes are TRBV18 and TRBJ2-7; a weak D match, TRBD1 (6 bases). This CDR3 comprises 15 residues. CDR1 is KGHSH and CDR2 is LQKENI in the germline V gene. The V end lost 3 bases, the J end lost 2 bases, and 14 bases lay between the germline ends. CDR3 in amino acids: CASSPPGVGAYEQYF. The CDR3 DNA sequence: TGTGCCAGCTCACCTCCAGGGGTTGGAGCCTACGAGCAGTACTTC.

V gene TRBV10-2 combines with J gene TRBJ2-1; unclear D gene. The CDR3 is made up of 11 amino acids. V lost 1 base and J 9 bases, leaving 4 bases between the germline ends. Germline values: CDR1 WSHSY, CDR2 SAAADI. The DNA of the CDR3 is TGCGCCAGCAGTGAGTTGGCTGAGCAGTTCTTC. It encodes CASSELAEQFF.

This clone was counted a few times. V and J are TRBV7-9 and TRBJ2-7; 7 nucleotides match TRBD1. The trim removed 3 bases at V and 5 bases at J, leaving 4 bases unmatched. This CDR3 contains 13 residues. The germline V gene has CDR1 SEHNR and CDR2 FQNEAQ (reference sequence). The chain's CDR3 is CASSFDRVDEQYF. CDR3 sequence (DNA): TGTGCCAGCAGCTTCGACAGGGTGGACGAGCAGTACTTC.

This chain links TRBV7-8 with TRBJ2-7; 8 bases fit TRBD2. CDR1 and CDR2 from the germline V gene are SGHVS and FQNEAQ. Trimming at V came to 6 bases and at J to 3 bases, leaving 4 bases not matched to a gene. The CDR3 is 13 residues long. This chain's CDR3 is CASSSGTDYEQYF. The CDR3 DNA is TGTGCCAGCAGTAGCGGGACGGACTACGAGCAGTACTTC. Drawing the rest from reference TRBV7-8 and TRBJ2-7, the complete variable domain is GAGVSQSPRYKVAKRGQDVALRCDPISGHVSLFWYQQALGQGPEFLTYFQNEAQLDKSGLPSDRFFAERPEGSVSTLKIQRTQQEDSAVYLCASSSGTDYEQYFGPGTRLTVT.

CDR3 residues: CASRDRVIAGNQPQHF. DNA for the CDR3: TGTGCCAGTAGGGACAGGGTTATAGCTGGCAATCAGCCCCAGCATTTT. The chain carries TRBV19 and TRBJ1-5, with 8 nucleotides matching TRBD1. The CDR3 is made up of 16 amino acids. V dropped 6 bases and J dropped 2; count of bases not matched to a gene: 9. CDR1 LNHDA and CDR2 SQIVND come from the germline V gene (reference sequence). The whole variable domain, filled in from reference TRBV19 and TRBJ1-5, reads DGGITQSPKYLFRKEGQNVTLSCEQNLNHDAMYWYRQDPGQGLRLIYYSQIVNDFQKGDIAEGYSVSREKKESFPLTVTSAQKNPTAFYLCASRDRVIAGNQPQHFGDGTRLSIL.

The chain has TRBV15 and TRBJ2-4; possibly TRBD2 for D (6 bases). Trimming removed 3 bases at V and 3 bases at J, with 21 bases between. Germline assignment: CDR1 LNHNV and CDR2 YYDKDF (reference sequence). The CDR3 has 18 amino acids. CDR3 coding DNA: TGTGCCACCAGCAGTCCTTTTGCGGGGCCCTTAGTCAAAAACATTCAGTACTTC. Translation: CATSSPFAGPLVKNIQYF.

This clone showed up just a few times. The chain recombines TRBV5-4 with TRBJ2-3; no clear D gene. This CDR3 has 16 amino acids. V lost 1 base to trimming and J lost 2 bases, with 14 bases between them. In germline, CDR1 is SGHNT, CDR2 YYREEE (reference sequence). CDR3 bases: TGTGCCAGCAGCTTGCCAGGCGCCGGATACACAGATACGCAGTATTTT. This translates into CASSLPGAGYTDTQYF.

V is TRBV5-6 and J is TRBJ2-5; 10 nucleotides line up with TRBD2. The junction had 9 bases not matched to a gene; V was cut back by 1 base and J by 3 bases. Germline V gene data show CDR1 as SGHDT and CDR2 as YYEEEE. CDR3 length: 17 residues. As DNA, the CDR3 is TGTGCCAGCAGCTTGAAGGGTCTAGCGGGAGTTGAAGAGACCCAGTACTTC. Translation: CASSLKGLAGVEETQYF. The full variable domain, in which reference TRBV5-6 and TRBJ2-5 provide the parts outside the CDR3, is DAGVTQSPTHLIKTRGQQVTLRCSPKSGHDTVSWYQQALGQGPQFIFQYYEEEERQRGNFPDRFSGHQFPNYSSELNVNALLLGDSALYLCASSLKGLAGVEETQYFGPGTRLLVL.

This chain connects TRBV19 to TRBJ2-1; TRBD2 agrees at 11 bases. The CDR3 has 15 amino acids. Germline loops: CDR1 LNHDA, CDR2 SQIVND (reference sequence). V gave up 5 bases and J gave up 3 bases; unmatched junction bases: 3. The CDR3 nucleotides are TGTGCCAGTAGTTTAGCGGGAGGGAACTACAATGAGCAGTTCTTC. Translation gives CASSLAGGNYNEQFF. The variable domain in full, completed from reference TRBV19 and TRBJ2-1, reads DGGITQSPKYLFRKEGQNVTLSCEQNLNHDAMYWYRQDPGQGLRLIYYSQIVNDFQKGDIAEGYSVSREKKESFPLTVTSAQKNPTAFYLCASSLAGGNYNEQFFGPGTRLTVL.

CDR3 nucleotides: TGCGCCAGCAGCTTGGTTGCGGGAGAGCTCAATGAGCAGTTCTTC. Translation gives CASSLVAGELNEQFF. The rearrangement links TRBV5-1 to TRBJ2-1, with TRBD2 matching over 7 bases. CDR1 SGHRS and CDR2 YFSETQ come from the germline V gene. CDR3 length equals 15 residues. V gave up 0 bases and J gave up 6 bases; unmatched junction bases: 6. Variable domain in full (rest from reference TRBV5-1 and TRBJ2-1): KAGVTQTPRYLIKTRGQQVTLSCSPISGHRSVSWYQQTPGQGLQFLFEYFSETQRNKGNFPGRFSGRQFSNSRSEMNVSTLELGDSALYLCASSLVAGELNEQFFGPGTRLTVL.

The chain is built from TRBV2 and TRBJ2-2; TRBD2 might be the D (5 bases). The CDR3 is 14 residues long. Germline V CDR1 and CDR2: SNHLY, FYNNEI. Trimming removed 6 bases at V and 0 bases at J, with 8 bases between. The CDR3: CASRSGTNTGELFF. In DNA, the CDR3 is TGTGCCAGCAGATCGGGAACGAACACCGGGGAGCTGTTTTTT.

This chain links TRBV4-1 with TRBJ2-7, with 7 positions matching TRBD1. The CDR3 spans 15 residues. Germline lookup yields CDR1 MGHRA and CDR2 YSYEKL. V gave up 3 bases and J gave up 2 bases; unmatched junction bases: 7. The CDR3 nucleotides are TGCGCCAGCAGCCAGCCCCGGGACAGACCCTACGAGCAGTACTTC. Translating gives CASSQPRDRPYEQYF.

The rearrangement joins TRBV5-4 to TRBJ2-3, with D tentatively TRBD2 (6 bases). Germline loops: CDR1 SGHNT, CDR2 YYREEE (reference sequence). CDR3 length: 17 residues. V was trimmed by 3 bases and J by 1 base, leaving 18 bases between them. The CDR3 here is CASSWDGGSGGTDTQYF. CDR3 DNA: TGTGCCAGCAGCTGGGATGGGGGTTCGGGAGGCACAGATACGCAGTATTTT.